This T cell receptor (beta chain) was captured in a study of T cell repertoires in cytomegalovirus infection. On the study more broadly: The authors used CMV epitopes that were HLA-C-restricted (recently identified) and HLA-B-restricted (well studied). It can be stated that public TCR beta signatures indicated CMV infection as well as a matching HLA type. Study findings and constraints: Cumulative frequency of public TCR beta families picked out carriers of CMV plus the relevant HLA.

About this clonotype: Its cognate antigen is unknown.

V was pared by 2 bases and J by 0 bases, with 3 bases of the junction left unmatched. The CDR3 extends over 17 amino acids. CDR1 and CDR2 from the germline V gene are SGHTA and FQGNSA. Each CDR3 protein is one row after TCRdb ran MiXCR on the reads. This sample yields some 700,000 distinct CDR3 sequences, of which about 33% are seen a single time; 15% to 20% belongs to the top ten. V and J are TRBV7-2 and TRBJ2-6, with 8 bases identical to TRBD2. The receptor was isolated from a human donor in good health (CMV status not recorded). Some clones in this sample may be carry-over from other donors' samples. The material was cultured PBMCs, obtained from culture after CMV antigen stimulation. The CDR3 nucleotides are TGTGCCAGCAGCTTAAGAGCGGGAGCCTCTGGGGCCAACGTCCTGACTTTC. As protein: CASSLRAGASGANVLTF.